This T cell receptor beta chain stems from a study of blood T cells in healthy people across ages. This clonotype was seen only a few times. Its antigen is not known. Findings of the study overall: Conclusively comparing naive with antigen-experienced cells was impossible with unsorted PBMCs.

A second PCR, run for about 6 to 11 cycles, used a sample-barcoded 5' primer plus a J-beta primer mix. There were at least 3 million CDR3-containing paired-end reads obtained from each sample. TCRdb analysed the 5' RACE reads with MiXCR anew, one entry per CDR3 protein. This sample has approximately 320,000 distinct CDR3 sequences, with roughly 26% found just once. Germline values: CDR1 MDHEN, CDR2 SYDVKM. The CDR3 is 14 amino acids. The source of this sequence is a woman between 65 and 79 years old in good health. This sequence joins TRBV28 and TRBJ2-1; 7 bases line up with TRBD1. The last part of the DNA fits TRBJ2-7 better; the J call may be wrong. Sequenced input: blood. CDR3 in amino acids: CASSLPGQYYEQYF. For the CDR3, the DNA is TGTGCCAGCAGTTTACCGGGACAGTACTACGAGCAGTACTTC.